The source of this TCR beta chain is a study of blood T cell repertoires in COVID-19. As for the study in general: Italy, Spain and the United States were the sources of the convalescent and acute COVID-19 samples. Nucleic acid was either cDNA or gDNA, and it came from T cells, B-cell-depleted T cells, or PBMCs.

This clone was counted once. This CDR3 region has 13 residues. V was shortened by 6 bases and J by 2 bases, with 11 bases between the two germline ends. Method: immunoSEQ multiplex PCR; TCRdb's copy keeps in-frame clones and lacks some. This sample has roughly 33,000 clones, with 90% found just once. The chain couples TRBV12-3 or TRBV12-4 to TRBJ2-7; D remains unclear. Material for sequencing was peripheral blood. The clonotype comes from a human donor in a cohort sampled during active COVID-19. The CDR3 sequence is CASSRPGAYEQYF. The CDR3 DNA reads TGTGCCAGCAGCCGACCAGGCGCCTACGAGCAGTACTTC.